A single sample is the source of the 7 T cell receptor beta chains below, sequenced in a study of shared clonotypes between healthy human individuals. Clones were read by immunoSEQ multiplex PCR, and TCRdb kept only the in-frame ones, dropping some. The table lists under 2,500,000 clones, approximately 94% of them singletons. The specimen sequenced was naive CD4+ T cells sorted from blood. Subset reported: CD45RA+ positively selected. These receptors all stem from a man aged 18 to 30 in good health.

The J gene is TRBJ1-2, the V gene TRBV6-5, with D uncertain. This CDR3 is 13 amino acids long. With 7 bases removed from V and 2 bases from J, the gap between germline ends came to 11 bases. Germline V gene data show CDR1 as MNHEY and CDR2 as SVGAGI. The CDR3 DNA sequence: TGTGCCAGCACTAAAACAGAGAACTATGGCTACACCTTC. Residues: CASTKTENYGYTF.

As regards this clone: This CDR3 is also generated by other DNA sequences in the sample. The chain carries TRBV10-3 and TRBJ1-1; D may be TRBD1 (6 bases). CDR3 length: 13 amino acids. Per germline, CDR1 ENHRY and CDR2 SYGVKD. V dropped 3 bases and J dropped 1 base, with 6 bases sitting between them. The CDR3 is CAISEQGNTEAFF. In nucleotides, the CDR3 is TGTGCCATCAGTGAACAGGGGAACACTGAAGCTTTCTTT.

The rearrangement uses TRBV7-2 and TRBJ2-5, with D hard to call. The CDR3 runs 15 residues. Per germline, CDR1 SGHTA and CDR2 FQGNSA. Trimming left V 4 bases short and J 6 bases short, with 18 bases between. For the CDR3, the DNA is TGTGCCAGCAGCTCGCCGGGTGGTAGCATGCAGACCCAGTACTTC. Amino acids: CASSSPGGSMQTQYF.

The chain employs TRBV6-6 and TRBJ2-4; D gene uncertain. V dropped 7 bases and J dropped 2 bases, with 18 bases sitting between them. Germline CDR1 reads MNHNY; CDR2 reads SVGAGI (reference sequence). The CDR3 extends over 16 amino acids. CDR3 nucleotide sequence: TGTGCCAGCAACACCCCGGGCGAGACCTCCAAAAACATTCAGTACTTC. Residues: CASNTPGETSKNIQYF.

This clone was seen a single time. V usage is TRBV19 and J usage is TRBJ2-2; weak D call: TRBD1 (8 bases). The CDR3 runs to 16 residues. From germline, CDR1 is LNHDA and CDR2 SQIVND (reference sequence). V lost 1 base, J lost 4 bases, and 13 bases lay in between. CDR3 sequence reads: CASSIVHRGGTGELFF. CDR3 DNA: TGTGCCAGTAGTATAGTACACAGGGGGGGCACCGGGGAGCTGTTTTTT.

V is TRBV5-1 and J is TRBJ1-1, with D uncertain. Germline V lookup: CDR1 SGHRS, CDR2 YFSETQ. The CDR3 is 14 residues long. Deletions cut 7 bases from V and 0 bases from J, with 13 bases between. The CDR3 sequence is CASQMMGLNTEAFF. The DNA of the CDR3 is TGCGCCAGCCAAATGATGGGGTTGAACACTGAAGCTTTCTTT.

This clone was counted a single time. This chain joins TRBV7-9 and TRBJ2-1; 9 bases align to TRBD2. CDR3 length equals 16 residues. Trimming at V came to 3 bases and at J to 2 bases, leaving 5 bases not matched to a gene. Germline V gene sequence: CDR1 SEHNR, CDR2 FQNEAQ (reference sequence). This chain's CDR3 is CASSLGAGGPYNEQFF. In nucleotides, the CDR3 is TGTGCCAGCAGCTTGGGAGCGGGAGGACCCTACAATGAGCAGTTCTTC.